A selection of T cell receptor beta chains follows, all from one sample in a study of cytomegalovirus exposure and HLA in healthy donors. Using immunoSEQ multiplex PCR, the repertoire was profiled, and TCRdb retains in-frame clones only, with some absent. The profile shows 180,000 or so clones, 8.5% to 10% of them singletons. The material sequenced was PBMCs. All receptors derive from a woman aged 25 to 39 in good health and CMV-seropositive. CDR3s include the opening cysteine and the closing phenylalanine or tryptophan. The D gene is left open where the match is weak. Clone size appears in some rows only: once, few, many, or a class for an expanded clone.

V: TRBV27; size: NA; J: TRBJ2-7; D: TRBD1; CDR3: CASAPGTGAGEQYF; DNA: TGTGCCAGCGCCCCCGGGACAGGGGCAGGCGAGCAGTACTTC
V: TRBV19; size: NA; J: TRBJ2-7; D: NA; CDR3: CASRNRASYEQYF; DNA: TGTGCCAGTAGGAACAGGGCATCCTACGAGCAGTACTTC
V: TRBV7-2; size: NA; J: TRBJ2-3; D: NA; CDR3: CASSLVSITDTQYF; DNA: TGTGCCAGCAGCTTAGTGTCTATCACAGATACGCAGTATTTT
V: TRBV11-2; size: few; J: TRBJ2-2; D: TRBD1; CDR3: CASSLDDRGSGELFF; DNA: TGTGCCAGCAGCTTAGATGACAGGGGGTCCGGGGAGCTGTTTTTT
V: TRBV28; size: NA; J: TRBJ1-2; D: TRBD1; CDR3: CASSSYRGFSGYTF; DNA: TGTGCCAGCAGTTCCTACAGGGGGTTCAGTGGCTACACCTTC
V: TRBV7-9; size: few; J: TRBJ2-7; D: TRBD2; CDR3: CASSPGTSGTSYEQYF; DNA: TGTGCCAGCAGCCCCGGGACTAGCGGTACATCCTACGAGCAGTACTTC
V: TRBV18; size: few; J: TRBJ1-1; D: NA; CDR3: CASSLGISGGTEAFF; DNA: TGTGCCAGCTCACTAGGAATCTCGGGAGGCACTGAAGCTTTCTTT
V: TRBV19; size: NA; J: TRBJ2-3; D: TRBD2; CDR3: CASLDAGATDTQYF; DNA: TGTGCCAGTCTAGATGCGGGAGCGACAGATACGCAGTATTTT
V: TRBV9; size: NA; J: TRBJ2-3; D: TRBD1; CDR3: CASRRSTGDGGDTQYF; DNA: TGTGCCAGCAGGAGGAGTACAGGGGATGGGGGCGATACGCAGTATTTT
V: TRBV14; size: few; J: TRBJ1-1; D: NA; CDR3: CASSQDLRGGTEAFF; DNA: TGTGCCAGCAGCCAAGACCTCCGGGGGGGCACTGAAGCTTTCTTT
V: TRBV5-1; size: few; J: TRBJ2-1; D: NA; CDR3: CASSPGPGGANEQFF; DNA: TGCGCCAGCAGCCCAGGACCTGGGGGGGCCAATGAGCAGTTCTTC
V: TRBV10-2; size: few; J: TRBJ2-7; D: TRBD2; CDR3: CASSESGRGTYEQYF; DNA: TGCGCCAGCAGTGAGAGCGGGAGAGGTACCTACGAGCAGTACTTC
V: TRBV5-5; size: NA; J: TRBJ1-5; D: NA; CDR3: CASSLLARAGSNQPQHF; DNA: TGTGCCAGCAGCTTATTGGCCAGGGCGGGAAGCAATCAGCCCCAGCATTTT
V: TRBV9; size: few; J: TRBJ2-3; D: TRBD2; CDR3: CASSTRLAAGGDTQYF; DNA: TGTGCCAGCAGCACCCGCCTAGCGGCGGGAGGGGATACGCAGTATTTT
V: TRBV4-1; size: NA; J: TRBJ2-7; D: NA; CDR3: CASSQDDQGLYEQSF; DNA: TGCGCCAGCAGCCAAGATGATCAGGGTTTGTACGAGCAGTCCTTC
V: TRBV11-2; size: few; J: TRBJ1-5; D: NA; CDR3: CASSLRGFYNQPQHF; DNA: TGTGCCAGCAGCTTACGAGGTTTTTACAATCAGCCCCAGCATTTT
V: TRBV4-1; size: NA; J: TRBJ2-5; D: TRBD2; CDR3: CASSLGLAGGEEETQYF; DNA: TGCGCCAGCAGCCTCGGACTAGCGGGAGGGGAGGAAGAGACCCAGTACTTC
V: TRBV29-1; size: few; J: TRBJ2-1; D: TRBD2; CDR3: CSVEGWTSGREQFF; DNA: TGCAGCGTTGAAGGGTGGACTAGCGGGAGGGAGCAGTTCTTC
V: TRBV7-9; size: NA; J: TRBJ2-3; D: TRBD2; CDR3: CASSFTSGTSTDTQYF; DNA: TGTGCCAGCAGCTTTACGAGCGGGACTAGCACAGATACGCAGTATTTT
V: TRBV15; size: NA; J: TRBJ1-2; D: NA; CDR3: CATSRDQGPAVGYTF; DNA: TGTGCCACCAGCAGAGATCAGGGCCCCGCCGTCGGCTACACCTTC
V: TRBV5-1; size: few; J: TRBJ2-2; D: NA; CDR3: CASRTVDTGELFF; DNA: TGCGCCAGCAGGACAGTGGACACCGGGGAGCTGTTTTTT
V: TRBV7-2; size: NA; J: TRBJ2-1; D: TRBD2; CDR3: CASSRAGGYYNEQFF; DNA: TGTGCCAGCAGCCGAGCGGGGGGGTACTACAATGAGCAGTTCTTC
V: TRBV5-8; size: many; J: TRBJ2-7; D: NA; CDR3: CASSPWGRETYEQYF; DNA: TGTGCCAGCAGCCCCTGGGGGCGGGAGACCTACGAGCAGTACTTC
V: TRBV30; size: few; J: TRBJ1-1; D: NA; CDR3: CAWSRREGSAFF; DNA: TGTGCCTGGTCGAGGAGGGAAGGATCGGCTTTCTTT
V: TRBV9; size: few; J: TRBJ1-2; D: NA; CDR3: CASSVGQGWLDGYTF; DNA: TGTGCCAGCAGCGTAGGCCAGGGTTGGCTGGATGGCTACACCTTC
V: TRBV2; size: NA; J: TRBJ1-1; D: NA; CDR3: CASSVERDTEAFF; DNA: TGTGCCAGCAGTGTTGAGAGGGACACTGAAGCTTTCTTT
V: TRBV6-1; size: once; J: TRBJ2-2; D: TRBD2; CDR3: CASSEIWGRAIGELFF; DNA: TGTGCCAGCAGTGAAATATGGGGGAGGGCCATCGGGGAGCTGTTTTTT
V: TRBV13; size: NA; J: TRBJ1-2; D: NA; CDR3: CASSLGGRGWYGYTF; DNA: TGTGCCAGCAGCTTAGGCGGCAGGGGCTGGTATGGCTACACCTTC
V: TRBV11-2; size: few; J: TRBJ2-1; D: NA; CDR3: CASSPGGEGNNEQFF; DNA: TGTGCCAGCAGCCCCGGAGGTGAAGGGAACAATGAGCAGTTCTTC
V: TRBV6-6; size: few; J: TRBJ2-7; D: TRBD1; CDR3: CASSWDSSYEQYF; DNA: TGTGCCAGCAGTTGGGACAGCTCCTACGAGCAGTACTTC
V: TRBV30; size: NA; J: TRBJ2-4; D: NA; CDR3: CAWVPPGLDIQYF; DNA: TGTGCCTGGGTGCCGCCGGGACTCGACATTCAGTACTTC
V: TRBV19; size: NA; J: TRBJ2-6; D: TRBD1; CDR3: CASSRGQSSYSGANVLTF; DNA: TGTGCCAGTAGTAGGGGACAGTCAAGCTACTCTGGGGCCAACGTCCTGACTTTC
V: TRBV6-1; size: few; J: TRBJ2-3; D: TRBD2; CDR3: CASSEFWPSGSRTDTQYF; DNA: TGTGCCAGCAGTGAATTTTGGCCTAGCGGGAGTCGCACAGATACGCAGTATTTT
V: TRBV19; size: NA; J: TRBJ1-2; D: NA; CDR3: CATWFRGNGYTF; DNA: TGTGCCACCTGGTTTAGGGGGAATGGCTACACCTTC
V: TRBV19; size: NA; J: TRBJ1-5; D: NA; CDR3: CASSLYTTNQPQHF; DNA: TGTGCCAGTAGTTTGTACACTACGAATCAGCCCCAGCATTTT
V: TRBV5-1; size: once; J: TRBJ1-3; D: NA; CDR3: CASSLDVRAGNTIYF; DNA: TGCGCCAGCAGCTTGGATGTCCGTGCTGGAAACACCATATATTTT
V: TRBV9; size: few; J: TRBJ1-2; D: NA; CDR3: CASSGGEGNYGYTF; DNA: TGTGCCAGCAGTGGGGGGGAGGGTAACTATGGCTACACCTTC